These 13 T cell receptor beta chains share one sample of origin, sequenced in a study of T cell repertoires in cytomegalovirus infection. TCRdb called the reads again in MiXCR, with one record for every CDR3 protein. The table records fewer than 550,000 distinct CDR3 sequences, 11% of them present only once. Sequencing was carried out using PBMCs. All receptors derive from a human donor in good health (CMV status not recorded). Some clones in this sample may be carry-over from other donors' samples.

This clonotype was seen many times. This rearrangement joins TRBV5-1 to TRBJ1-1; D is possibly TRBD1 (5 bases). The CDR3 is 15 residues long. Trimming removed 8 bases from V and 0 bases from J, with 17 bases in between. Germline assignment: CDR1 SGHRS and CDR2 YFSETQ. This CDR3 is CASHLWGGLNTEAFF. The CDR3, as DNA: TGCGCCAGTCACCTATGGGGCGGATTGAACACTGAAGCTTTCTTT.

The sample holds many counts of this clonotype. The chain joins TRBV10-3 to TRBJ2-3; no clear D. Germline V gives CDR1 ENHRY, CDR2 SYGVKD. CDR3 length equals 14 residues. V lost 5 bases, J lost 0 bases, and 9 bases lay in between. The CDR3 nucleotides are TGTGCCATCAGTCCCTCCGGCAGCACAGATACGCAGTATTTT. Encoded protein: CAISPSGSTDTQYF.

This clonotype was counted ten times or more. The chain joins TRBV7-9 to TRBJ2-1, with D unresolved. Trimming took 4 bases from V and 5 from J, leaving 6 bases between them. CDR3 size: 12 residues. Germline V CDR1 and CDR2: SEHNR, FQNEAQ (reference sequence). In nucleotides, the CDR3 is TGTGCCAGCAGCTATGACCACAATGAGCAGTTCTTC. Its protein product is CASSYDHNEQFF. Full variable domain (missing parts from reference TRBV7-9 and TRBJ2-1): DTGVSQNPRHKITKRGQNVTFRCDPISEHNRLYWYRQTLGQGPEFLTYFQNEAQLEKSRLLSDRFSAERPKGSFSTLEIQRTEQGDSAMYLCASSYDHNEQFFGPGTRLTVL.

This clonotype has at least ten counts. This sequence joins TRBV7-9 and TRBJ2-7, with 7 bases matching TRBD2. Germline values: CDR1 SEHNR, CDR2 FQNEAQ (reference sequence). This CDR3 spans 15 amino acids. With V trimmed by 4 bases and J by 1 base, 7 bases remained unmatched. CDR3 coding DNA: TGTGCCAGCAGCTCCTCTAGCGGTCCATCCTACGAGCAGTACTTC. Encoded protein: CASSSSSGPSYEQYF.

This clonotype was seen a few times. This chain connects TRBV24-1 to TRBJ2-5; 8 bases align to TRBD2. The CDR3 consists of 18 residues. With V trimmed by 2 bases and J by 2 bases, 12 bases remained unmatched. CDR1 is KGHDR and CDR2 is SFDVKD in the germline V gene. The CDR3 DNA follows: TGTGCCACCAGTGATTCCTTCGCGAGCGGGGGTGATCAAGAGACCCAGTACTTC. It translates to CATSDSFASGGDQETQYF.

This sequence joins TRBV28 and TRBJ1-4, with 8 bases lining up with TRBD1. The length of the CDR3 is 16 residues. Looked up from germline, CDR1 is MDHEN and CDR2 is SYDVKM. The J segment lost 8 bases and the V segment lost 7 bases, leaving 15 bases of the junction unmatched. CDR3 nucleotide sequence: TGTGCCAGCACCCCCGGAGCGGCAGGGGGCAGCGAAAAACTGTTTTTT. Translated, it gives CASTPGAAGGSEKLFF.

This clonotype has ten or more counts. The V and J genes are TRBV28 and TRBJ1-2; D gene unclear. V lost 3 bases and J 4 bases, leaving 9 bases between the germline ends. This CDR3 has 13 amino acids. CDR1 and CDR2 from the germline V gene are MDHEN and SYDVKM. The CDR3 here is CASSFSGIYGYTF. CDR3 coding DNA: TGTGCCAGCAGTTTCTCCGGGATCTATGGCTACACCTTC.

There are many counts of this clonotype. CDR3 sequence reads: CASSWNRDRGSPLHF. Here the CDR3 DNA reads TGTGCCAGCAGCTGGAACCGGGACAGGGGTTCACCCCTCCACTTT. The chain employs TRBV7-9 and TRBJ1-6, with TRBD1 matching 10 bases. The CDR3 loop spans 15 amino acids. V was pared by 4 bases and J by 9 bases, with 6 bases of the junction left unmatched. Looked up from germline, CDR1 is SEHNR and CDR2 is FQNEAQ (reference sequence).

This clonotype has at least ten counts. A junction end diverges from the germline sequence, so it may reflect a read error. The chain couples TRBV28 to TRBJ1-4, with D possibly matching TRBD1 (5 bases). The CDR3 extends over 15 amino acids. The germline CDR1 and CDR2 sequences are MDHEN and SYDVKM. The CDR3 reads CACSSMTASNEKLFF. The CDR3 DNA follows: TGTGCCTGCAGCTCCATGACAGCCTCTAATGAAAAACTGTTTTTT.

This clonotype was counted at least ten times. This sequence joins TRBV20-1 and TRBJ1-2; D gene uncertain. With 5 bases removed from V and 3 bases from J, the gap between germline ends came to 10 bases. Germline V gives CDR1 DFQATT, CDR2 SNEGSKA (reference sequence). The CDR3 is 12 residues long. CDR3 region: CSAPGKYYGYTF. The CDR3, as DNA: TGCAGTGCTCCGGGGAAGTACTATGGCTACACCTTC.

V usage is TRBV5-1 and J usage is TRBJ2-7; a possible D gene is TRBD1 (6 bases). CDR3 size: 14 residues. The germline V and J ends were trimmed by 4 bases and 1 base, with 12 bases remaining between them. CDR1 is SGHRS, CDR2 YFSETQ, per germline. The CDR3 nucleotides are TGCGCCAGCAGCCCCCTGGACAGTTCCTACGAGCAGTACTTC. Translating gives CASSPLDSSYEQYF.

This clonotype showed up many times. V is TRBV7-3 and J is TRBJ1-1, with a tentative D call TRBD1 (6 bases). The CDR3 spans 13 residues. Trimming removed 2 bases at V and 5 bases at J, with 9 bases between. CDR1 and CDR2 from the germline V gene are SGHTA and FQGTGA. This chain's CDR3 is CASSLGGQTEAFF. The CDR3, as DNA: TGTGCCAGCAGCTTAGGAGGACAGACTGAAGCTTTCTTT.

At least ten counts were recorded for this clonotype. The V gene is TRBV7-6, the J gene TRBJ2-1; 7 bases line up with TRBD2. Looked up from germline, CDR1 is SGHVS and CDR2 is FNYEAQ. There are 12 residues in the CDR3. J gave up 14 bases and V 0 bases, and 4 bases lay outside the gene matches. The CDR3 here is CASSLAGGNKFF. The CDR3 coding sequence is TGTGCCAGCAGCTTAGCGGGGGGGAACAAGTTCTTC.